What follows describes a single TCR beta chain. The antigen remains unidentified. This sample was included in a study of blood T cells in healthy people across ages. Study-wide results and limits: Naive and antigen-experienced cells could not be conclusively compared, given unsorted PBMCs. With naive T cell percentage, TCR beta diversity showed a strong correlation.

Germline V CDR1 and CDR2: DFQATT, SNEGSKA (reference sequence). This CDR3 contains 11 residues. Trimming cost V 6 bases and J 4 bases, with 9 bases left between them. Samples each had at least 5.5 micrograms of total RNA extracted. A second PCR of 7 to 11 cycles used a sample-barcoded 5' primer and a J-beta primer mix. The template-switch adaptor, which had 12 random nucleotides, put a tag on each cDNA molecule. TCRdb redid the calling of the 5' RACE reads with MiXCR, one entry per CDR3 protein. The data show about 800,000 distinct CDR3 sequences, less than 60% seen once. V gene TRBV20-1 combines with J gene TRBJ1-1; tentative D call: TRBD1 (6 bases). The sequencing input was blood. This receptor was obtained from an elderly man in good health. The CDR3 nucleotides are TGCAGTGCCCTGGACAGCACTGAAGCTTTCTTT. Translated: CSALDSTEAFF.